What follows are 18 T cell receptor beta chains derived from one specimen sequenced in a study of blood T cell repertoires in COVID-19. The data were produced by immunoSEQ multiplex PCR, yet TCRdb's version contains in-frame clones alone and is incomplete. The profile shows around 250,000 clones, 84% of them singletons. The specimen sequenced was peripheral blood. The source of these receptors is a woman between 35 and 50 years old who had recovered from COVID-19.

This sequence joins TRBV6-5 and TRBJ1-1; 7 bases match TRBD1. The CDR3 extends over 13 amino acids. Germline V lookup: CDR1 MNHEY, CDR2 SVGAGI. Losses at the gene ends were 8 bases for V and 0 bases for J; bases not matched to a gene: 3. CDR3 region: CASGDRMNTEAFF. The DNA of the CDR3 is TGTGCCAGCGGGGACAGAATGAACACTGAAGCTTTCTTT.

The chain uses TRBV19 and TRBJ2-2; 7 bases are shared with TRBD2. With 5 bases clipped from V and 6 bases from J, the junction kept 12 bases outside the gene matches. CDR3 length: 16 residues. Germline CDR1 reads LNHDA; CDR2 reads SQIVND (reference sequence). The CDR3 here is CASSPGLAGVAGELFF. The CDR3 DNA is TGTGCCAGTAGTCCCGGACTCGCGGGGGTGGCCGGGGAGCTGTTTTTT.

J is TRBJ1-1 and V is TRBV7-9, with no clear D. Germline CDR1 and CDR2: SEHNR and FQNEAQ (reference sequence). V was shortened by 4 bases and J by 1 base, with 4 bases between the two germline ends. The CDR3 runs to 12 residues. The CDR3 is CASSSWNTEAFF. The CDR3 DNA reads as TGTGCCAGCAGCTCATGGAACACTGAAGCTTTCTTT.

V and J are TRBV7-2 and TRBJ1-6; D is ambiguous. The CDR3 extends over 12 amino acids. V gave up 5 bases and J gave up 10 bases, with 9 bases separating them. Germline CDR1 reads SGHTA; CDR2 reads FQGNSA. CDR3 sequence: CASSGPGSPLHF. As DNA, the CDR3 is TGTGCCAGCAGCGGACCGGGGTCACCCCTCCACTTT.

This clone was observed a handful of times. CDR3 DNA sequence: TGTGCCAGCAGTGAAGCGCATGGGAGGTACACTGAAGCTTTCTTT. Encoded protein: CASSEAHGRYTEAFF. The chain recombines TRBV6-1 with TRBJ1-1; no clear D. V lost 0 bases, J lost 3 bases, and 11 bases lay in between. Germline-derived CDR1 and CDR2 are MNHNS and SASEGT. CDR3 length: 15 amino acids.

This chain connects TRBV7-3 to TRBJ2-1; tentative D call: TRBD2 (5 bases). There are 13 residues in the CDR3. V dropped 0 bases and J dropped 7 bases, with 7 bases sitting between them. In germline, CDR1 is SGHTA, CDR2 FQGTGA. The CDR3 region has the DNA TGTGCCAGCAGCTTAACCCCGGGGAATGAGCAGTTCTTC. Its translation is CASSLTPGNEQFF.

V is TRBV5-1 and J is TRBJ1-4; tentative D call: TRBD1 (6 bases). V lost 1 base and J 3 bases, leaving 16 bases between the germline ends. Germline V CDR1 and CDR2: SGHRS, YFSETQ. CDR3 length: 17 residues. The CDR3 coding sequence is TGCGCCAGCAGCTTGTGGTGGACAGAGGAGGCTAATGAAAAACTGTTTTTT. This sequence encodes CASSLWWTEEANEKLFF.

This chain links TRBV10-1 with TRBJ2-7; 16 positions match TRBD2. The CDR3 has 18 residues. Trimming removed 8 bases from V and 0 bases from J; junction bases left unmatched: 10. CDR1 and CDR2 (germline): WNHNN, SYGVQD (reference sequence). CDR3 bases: TGCGCCAGCTACGAGGGACTAGCGGGGGGGCCTCCCTCCTACGAGCAGTACTTC. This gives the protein CASYEGLAGGPPSYEQYF.

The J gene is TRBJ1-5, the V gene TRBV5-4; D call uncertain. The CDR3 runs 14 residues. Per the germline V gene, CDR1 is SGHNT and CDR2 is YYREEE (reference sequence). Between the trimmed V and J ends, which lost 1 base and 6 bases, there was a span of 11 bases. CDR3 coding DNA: TGTGCCAGCAGCTTGTCCAGGAAAAGTCAGCCCCAGCATTTT. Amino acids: CASSLSRKSQPQHF.

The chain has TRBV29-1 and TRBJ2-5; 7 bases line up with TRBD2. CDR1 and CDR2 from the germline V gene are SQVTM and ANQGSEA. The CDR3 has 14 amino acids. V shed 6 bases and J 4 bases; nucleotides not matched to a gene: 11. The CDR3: CSVDLMGEGETQYF. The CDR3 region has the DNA TGCAGCGTGGATTTGATGGGGGAGGGAGAGACCCAGTACTTC.

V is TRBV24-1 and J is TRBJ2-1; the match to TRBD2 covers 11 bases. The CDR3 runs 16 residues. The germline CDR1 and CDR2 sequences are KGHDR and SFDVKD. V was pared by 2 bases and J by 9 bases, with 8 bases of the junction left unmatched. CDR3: CATSDSSGGISGEQFF. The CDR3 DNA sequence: TGTGCCACCAGTGATTCTAGCGGGGGGATCAGCGGTGAGCAGTTCTTC.

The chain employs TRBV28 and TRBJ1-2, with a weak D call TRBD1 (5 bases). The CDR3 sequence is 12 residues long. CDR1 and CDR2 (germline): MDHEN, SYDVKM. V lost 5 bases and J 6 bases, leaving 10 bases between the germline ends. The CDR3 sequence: CASSPGTHGYTF. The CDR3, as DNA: TGTGCCAGCAGTCCCGGGACTCATGGCTACACCTTC.

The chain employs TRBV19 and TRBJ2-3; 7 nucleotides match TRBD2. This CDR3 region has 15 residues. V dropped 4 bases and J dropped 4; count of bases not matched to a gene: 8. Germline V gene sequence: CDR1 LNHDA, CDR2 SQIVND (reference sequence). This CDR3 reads CASSKMTSSADTQYF. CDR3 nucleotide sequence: TGTGCCAGTAGTAAAATGACTAGCTCGGCAGATACGCAGTATTTT.

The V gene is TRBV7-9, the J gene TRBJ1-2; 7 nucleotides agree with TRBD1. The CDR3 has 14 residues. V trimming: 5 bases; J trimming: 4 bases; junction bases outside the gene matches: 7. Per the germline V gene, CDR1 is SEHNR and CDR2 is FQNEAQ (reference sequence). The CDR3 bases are TGTGCCAGCAGCGCGGGACAGTCTCGCTATGGCTACACCTTC. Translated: CASSAGQSRYGYTF.

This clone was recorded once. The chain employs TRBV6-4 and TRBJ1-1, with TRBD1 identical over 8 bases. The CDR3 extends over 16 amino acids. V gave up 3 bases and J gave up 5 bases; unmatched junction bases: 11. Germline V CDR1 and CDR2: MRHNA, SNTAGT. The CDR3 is CASSDSGQGLATEAFF. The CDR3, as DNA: TGTGCCAGCAGTGATTCCGGACAGGGTTTGGCGACTGAAGCTTTCTTT.

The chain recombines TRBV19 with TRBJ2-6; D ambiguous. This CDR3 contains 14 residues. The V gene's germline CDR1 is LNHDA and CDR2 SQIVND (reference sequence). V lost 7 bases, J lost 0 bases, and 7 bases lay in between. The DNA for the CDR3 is TGTGCCAGTAAGCGTAACTCTGGGGCCAACGTCCTGACTTTC. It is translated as CASKRNSGANVLTF.

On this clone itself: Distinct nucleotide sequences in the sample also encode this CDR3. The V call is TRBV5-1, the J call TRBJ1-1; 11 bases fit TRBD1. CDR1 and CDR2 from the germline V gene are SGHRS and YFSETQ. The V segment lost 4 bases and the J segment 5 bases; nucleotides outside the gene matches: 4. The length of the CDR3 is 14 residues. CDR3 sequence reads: CASSPGQGGTEAFF. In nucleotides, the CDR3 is TGCGCCAGCAGCCCGGGACAGGGGGGTACTGAAGCTTTCTTT.

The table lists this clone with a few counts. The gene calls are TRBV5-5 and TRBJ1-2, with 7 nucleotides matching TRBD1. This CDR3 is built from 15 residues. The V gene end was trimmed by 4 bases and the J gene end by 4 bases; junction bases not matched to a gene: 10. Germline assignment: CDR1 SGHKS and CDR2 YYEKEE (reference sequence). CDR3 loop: CASSRSGGLGYGYTF. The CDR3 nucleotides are TGTGCCAGCAGCAGGTCAGGGGGATTGGGCTATGGCTACACCTTC.